Included here is one T cell receptor (beta chain) sequence, with context. Its antigen is as yet unknown. The entry originates in a study of T cell responses to AZD1222 COVID-19 vaccine. Overall study context: Pooled samples include second doses given at about 4 or 12 weeks. Whole-study findings and limits: Donors were mostly white British, more females; clonal diversity possibly underestimated. Among those given AZD1222, only 6 or 7 were seropositive at baseline. Targeting of unmutated variant regions was reportedly seen in nearly half of spike-specific TCRs.

The CDR3 has 11 residues. Germline V gene sequence: CDR1 MDHEN, CDR2 SYDVKM. Between the trimmed V and J ends, which lost 4 bases and 6 bases, there was a span of 5 bases. TCRdb's table, derived via immunoSEQ multiplex PCR, lists solely in-frame clones and lacks some. The sample consists of 150,000 or so clones, over 75% of them appearing once. The starting material was peripheral blood, obtained on day 0 of AZD1222 vaccination. The TCR sequence derives from an adult in good health. J is TRBJ2-3 and V is TRBV28; possible D gene TRBD1, 5 bases. The CDR3 loop is CASSWGDTQYF. The CDR3 DNA reads as TGTGCCAGCAGTTGGGGCGATACGCAGTATTTT.